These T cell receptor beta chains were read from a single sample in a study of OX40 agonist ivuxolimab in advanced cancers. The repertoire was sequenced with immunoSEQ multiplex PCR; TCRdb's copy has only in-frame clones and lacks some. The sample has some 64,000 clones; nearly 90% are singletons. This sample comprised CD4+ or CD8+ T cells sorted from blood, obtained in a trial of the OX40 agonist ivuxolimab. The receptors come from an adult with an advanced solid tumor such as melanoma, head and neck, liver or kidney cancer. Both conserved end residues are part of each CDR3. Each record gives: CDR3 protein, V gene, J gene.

CDR3aa: CASSLRGDGPSGHEQYF
v_gene: TRBV13
j_gene: TRBJ2-7

CDR3aa: CASSYEQGGQTQYF
v_gene: TRBV6-5
j_gene: TRBJ2-5

CDR3aa: CASSLSERGWSTDTQYF
v_gene: TRBV5-1
j_gene: TRBJ2-3

CDR3aa: CASSSGTVNSYEQYF
v_gene: TRBV6-1
j_gene: TRBJ2-7

CDR3aa: CASSPRGEAYNEQFF
v_gene: TRBV2
j_gene: TRBJ2-1

CDR3aa: CASSPQGQAYGYTF
v_gene: TRBV18
j_gene: TRBJ1-2

CDR3aa: CASNRDSEKLFF
v_gene: TRBV7-2
j_gene: TRBJ1-4

CDR3aa: CASIRRLDINEKLFF
v_gene: TRBV5-5
j_gene: TRBJ1-4

CDR3aa: CASSLRITGGRVNTEAFF
v_gene: TRBV5-8
j_gene: TRBJ1-1

CDR3aa: CASRSRAGTVLYEQYF
v_gene: TRBV27
j_gene: TRBJ2-7

CDR3aa: CASSTDRNQPQHF
v_gene: TRBV19
j_gene: TRBJ1-5

CDR3aa: CASSEVPGYTF
v_gene: TRBV6-1
j_gene: TRBJ1-2

CDR3aa: CASSPAISNTEAFF
v_gene: TRBV18
j_gene: TRBJ1-1

CDR3aa: CASTGGQGKNYGYTF
v_gene: TRBV5-1
j_gene: TRBJ1-2

CDR3aa: CASSLADRGSGTEAFF
v_gene: TRBV5-6
j_gene: TRBJ1-1

CDR3aa: CASSQGDRGTGANVLTF
v_gene: TRBV18
j_gene: TRBJ2-6

CDR3aa: CASSEGTSGGFVVPTDTQYF
v_gene: TRBV10-2
j_gene: TRBJ2-3

CDR3aa: CASSLGGGARETQYF
v_gene: TRBV7-3
j_gene: TRBJ2-5

CDR3aa: CASSLDRSYTEAFF
v_gene: TRBV7-9
j_gene: TRBJ1-1

CDR3aa: CASSSVGGSPLHF
v_gene: TRBV7-6
j_gene: TRBJ1-6

CDR3aa: CATSRRGGYEQYF
v_gene: TRBV6-8
j_gene: TRBJ2-7

CDR3aa: CASRGTVNTEAFF
v_gene: TRBV2
j_gene: TRBJ1-1

CDR3aa: CASSLRLAGLASHEQYF
v_gene: TRBV11-2
j_gene: TRBJ2-7

CDR3aa: CASSVGEGVLTDTQYF
v_gene: TRBV9
j_gene: TRBJ2-3

CDR3aa: CASTSGRAGTMNTEAFF
v_gene: TRBV19
j_gene: TRBJ1-1

CDR3aa: CASSEALAGSTDTQYF
v_gene: TRBV2
j_gene: TRBJ2-3

CDR3aa: CASSREVWQGVNSPLHF
v_gene: TRBV27
j_gene: TRBJ1-6

CDR3aa: CASSLKQSGTGVGEQYF
v_gene: TRBV18
j_gene: TRBJ2-7

CDR3aa: CASSVGTSAETQYF
v_gene: TRBV9
j_gene: TRBJ2-5

CDR3aa: CASSSSGPGTEAFF
v_gene: TRBV19
j_gene: TRBJ1-1

CDR3aa: CASSQDRTSGQETQYF
v_gene: TRBV4-2
j_gene: TRBJ2-5

CDR3aa: CASSPPPGWGTGELFF
v_gene: TRBV11-1
j_gene: TRBJ2-2

CDR3aa: CASSVAASGASYEQYF
v_gene: TRBV9
j_gene: TRBJ2-7

CDR3aa: CASSLIGTGSEKLFF
v_gene: TRBV7-6
j_gene: TRBJ1-4

CDR3aa: CASSSTFSSYNEQFF
v_gene: TRBV7-6
j_gene: TRBJ2-1

CDR3aa: CASSQAWGDRGSYEQYF
v_gene: TRBV4-1
j_gene: TRBJ2-7

CDR3aa: CASSEAGFNTDTQYF
v_gene: TRBV2
j_gene: TRBJ2-3

CDR3aa: CASSTQSMGPQHF
v_gene: TRBV27
j_gene: TRBJ1-5

CDR3aa: CASSSGGASYGYTF
v_gene: TRBV5-1
j_gene: TRBJ1-2

CDR3aa: CASSPQGFGNTDTQYF
v_gene: TRBV18
j_gene: TRBJ2-3

CDR3aa: CASRTQTGNTEAFF
v_gene: TRBV6-4
j_gene: TRBJ1-1

CDR3aa: CASSIAGGFSTDTQYF
v_gene: TRBV7-2
j_gene: TRBJ2-3

CDR3aa: CASSYEGGSSEAFF
v_gene: TRBV6-5
j_gene: TRBJ1-1

CDR3aa: CASSVQGAGTEAFF
v_gene: TRBV28
j_gene: TRBJ1-1

CDR3aa: CASSRDRGGSEQFF
v_gene: TRBV5-1
j_gene: TRBJ2-1